This TCR beta chain was sequenced for a study of shared clonotypes between healthy human individuals. Worth noting for this clone: The antigen is undetermined.

Genomic DNA of every subset was divided equally among multiple immunoSEQ plates. Generated by immunoSEQ multiplex PCR, the TCRdb table keeps only in-frame clones and is missing some. Here the sample spans 950,000 to 1,100,000 clones, more than 65% being singletons. Study-wide points: Generation probabilities were higher for clonotypes shared across all four sorted-subset donors than for unshared ones. Despite large depth, sorted-subset datasets appeared incompletely sequenced.

Germline CDR1 reads MNHEY; CDR2 reads SMNVEV (reference sequence). The length of the CDR3 is 15 residues. V lost 8 bases, J lost 3 bases, and 19 bases lay in between. The receptor comes from a man younger than 35 in good health. The sequencing sample was made of memory CD4+ T cells sorted from blood. Subset defined: CD45RA-negative fraction. This chain uses TRBV27 with TRBJ2-5; D may be TRBD1 (6 bases). CDR3: CASREPGTLKETQYF. DNA of the CDR3: TGTGCCAGCCGTGAGCCCGGGACACTAAAAGAGACCCAGTACTTC.